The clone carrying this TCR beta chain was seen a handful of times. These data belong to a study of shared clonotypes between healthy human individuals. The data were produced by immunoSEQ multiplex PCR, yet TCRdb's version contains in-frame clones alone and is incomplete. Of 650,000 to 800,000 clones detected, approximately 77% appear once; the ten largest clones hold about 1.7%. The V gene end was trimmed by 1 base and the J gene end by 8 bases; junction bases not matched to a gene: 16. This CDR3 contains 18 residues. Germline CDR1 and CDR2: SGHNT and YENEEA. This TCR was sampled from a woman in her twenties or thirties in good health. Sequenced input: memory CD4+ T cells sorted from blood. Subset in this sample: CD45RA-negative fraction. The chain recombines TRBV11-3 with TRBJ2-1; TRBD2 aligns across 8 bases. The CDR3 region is CASSLGPSGSSAIDEQFF. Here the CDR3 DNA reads TGTGCCAGCAGCTTAGGACCGAGCGGGAGTTCAGCGATAGATGAGCAGTTCTTC.